This T cell receptor (beta chain) was sequenced for a study of control samples from healthy donors and cancer patients. The method was immunoSEQ multiplex PCR; TCRdb's version includes in-frame clones alone and lacks a portion of them. The sample lists about 49,000 clones, roughly 92% occurring once. This CDR3 region has 17 residues. The V and J ends lost 4 bases and 5 bases respectively, with 21 bases between them. Per germline, CDR1 MNHEY and CDR2 SMNVEV (reference sequence). Material for sequencing was PBMCs. The rearrangement joins TRBV27 to TRBJ2-1; D tentatively fits TRBD1 or TRBD2 (5 bases each). This receptor was obtained from a man younger than 40 with colorectal cancer. The CDR3 is CASSWGPLRELDNEQFF. The CDR3 DNA sequence: TGTGCCAGCAGTTGGGGCCCCCTAAGGGAGCTGGACAATGAGCAGTTCTTC.